This paragraph reports one T cell receptor beta chain. Its specificity is not known. The method was immunoSEQ multiplex PCR; TCRdb's version includes in-frame clones alone and lacks a portion of them. The sample carries just over 150,000 clones, less than 90% recorded once. After removal of 1 base from V and 1 base from J, the junction contained 2 bases not matched to a gene. CDR1 is MGHDK and CDR2 is SYGVNS in the germline V gene. The CDR3 is 16 residues long. The entry originates in a study of T cell responses to AZD1222 COVID-19 vaccine. Broader study findings: Clonal diversity may have been underestimated, and the donors were mostly white British, with more females than males. Two doses of AZD1222 preceded a rise in Spike-specific TCR breadth and depth. Sampling that yielded the repertoires occurred only after the peak T cell response. At study baseline, merely six AZD1222 recipients were seropositive.

The rearrangement joins TRBV25-1 to TRBJ2-3; 10 bases match TRBD2. The clonotype originates from an adult who had recovered from COVID-19. The sequenced sample was peripheral blood, obtained after recovery from COVID-19. The CDR3: CASSEWTSGGTDTQYF. The CDR3 nucleotides read TGTGCCAGCAGTGAATGGACTAGCGGAGGCACAGATACGCAGTATTTT.